Presented here are 20 T cell receptor beta chains from one specimen sequenced in a study of cytomegalovirus exposure and HLA in healthy donors. The PCR ran on 60 Vbeta and 13 Jbeta primers. Data came from immunoSEQ multiplex PCR; TCRdb stores just in-frame clones and leaves some out. Here the sample spans some 200,000 clones, around 83% being singletons. Source material: PBMCs. These receptors originate from a woman younger than 35 in good health and CMV-seronegative.

The chain carries TRBV27 and TRBJ2-7; tentatively, D is TRBD2 (6 bases). Germline-derived CDR1 and CDR2 are MNHEY and SMNVEV (reference sequence). V lost 4 bases to trimming and J lost 0 bases, with 13 bases between them. The CDR3 runs to 15 residues. The CDR3 region is CASSSTLTSSYEQYF. CDR3 DNA sequence: TGTGCCAGCAGTTCCACACTGACTAGCTCCTACGAGCAGTACTTC.

V is TRBV5-1 and J is TRBJ2-3, with 14 bases lining up with TRBD2. V trimming: 3 bases; J trimming: 1 base; junction bases outside the gene matches: 7. CDR1 is SGHRS, CDR2 YFSETQ, per germline. CDR3 length: 18 amino acids. CDR3 protein: CASSYSGTSGGRTDTQYF. CDR3 in DNA: TGCGCCAGCAGCTACTCCGGGACTAGCGGGGGACGCACAGATACGCAGTATTTT. Supplemented by reference TRBV5-1 and TRBJ2-3, the full variable domain reads KAGVTQTPRYLIKTRGQQVTLSCSPISGHRSVSWYQQTPGQGLQFLFEYFSETQRNKGNFPGRFSGRQFSNSRSEMNVSTLELGDSALYLCASSYSGTSGGRTDTQYFGPGTRLTVL.

Only a few counts were recorded for this clone. The chain uses TRBV6-1 and TRBJ2-1; TRBD1 matches 9 bases. The CDR3 length is 17 residues. In germline, CDR1 is MNHNS, CDR2 SASEGT. V shed 2 bases, J shed 9 bases, and the junction held 14 bases outside the gene matches. CDR3 protein: CASSEFLQGTGLAEQFF. CDR3 sequence (DNA): TGTGCCAGCAGTGAATTTCTACAAGGGACAGGGCTTGCTGAGCAGTTCTTC.

The chain has TRBV19 and TRBJ1-4; 8 nucleotides agree with TRBD1. The CDR3 is made up of 15 amino acids. Germline V CDR1 and CDR2: LNHDA, SQIVND (reference sequence). The trim removed 5 bases at V and 6 bases at J, leaving 8 bases unmatched. The CDR3 DNA reads TGTGCCAGTAGTTGGGGAGACAGGGGCGATGAAAAACTGTTTTTT. Protein sequence: CASSWGDRGDEKLFF. Drawing the rest from reference TRBV19 and TRBJ1-4, the complete variable domain is DGGITQSPKYLFRKEGQNVTLSCEQNLNHDAMYWYRQDPGQGLRLIYYSQIVNDFQKGDIAEGYSVSREKKESFPLTVTSAQKNPTAFYLCASSWGDRGDEKLFFGSGTQLSVL.

As DNA, the CDR3 is TGTGCCATCAGTGAGGGACTAGCGGCCAACTACGAGCAGTACTTC. Translation gives CAISEGLAANYEQYF. The chain has TRBV10-3 and TRBJ2-7, with TRBD2 matching 10 bases. The CDR3 covers 15 residues. Trimming cost V 2 bases and J 3 bases; bases outside gene matches: 4. CDR1 is ENHRY, CDR2 SYGVKD, per germline.

The gene calls are TRBV5-6 and TRBJ2-3; 9 bases align to TRBD2. V lost 4 bases to trimming and J lost 6 bases; unmatched junction nucleotides: 15. The CDR3 spans 17 residues. CDR1 is SGHDT, CDR2 YYEEEE, per germline. The CDR3, as DNA: TGTGCCAGCAGCATCGGACTGGCGGGAGGGCCATTGGATACGCAGTATTTT. Translated, it gives CASSIGLAGGPLDTQYF.

The chain carries TRBV28 and TRBJ1-1; D ambiguous. The germline gives CDR1 MDHEN, CDR2 SYDVKM. The CDR3 runs 12 residues. In DNA form, the CDR3 reads TGTGCGGTTTCCGAGGCGAACACTGAAGCTTTCTTT. Its protein is CAVSEANTEAFF.

There are a few counts of this clone. The J gene is TRBJ2-3, the V gene TRBV2, with 8 positions matching TRBD2. Germline CDR1 SNHLY, CDR2 FYNNEI. This CDR3 contains 15 residues. J lost 0 bases, V lost 10 bases, and 9 bases had no gene match. The chain's CDR3 is CATSRTSSSTDTQYF. The CDR3 region has the DNA TGTGCCACCTCGAGGACTAGCTCGAGCACAGATACGCAGTATTTT.

Only one count was recorded for this clone. The CDR3 sequence: CASSPPDRATMDTEAFF. The CDR3 nucleotides are TGTGCCAGCTCACCACCAGACAGGGCCACAATGGACACTGAAGCTTTCTTT. J is TRBJ1-1 and V is TRBV18; 7 nucleotides match TRBD1. From germline, CDR1 is KGHSH and CDR2 LQKENI. The CDR3 loop spans 17 amino acids. V was pared by 0 bases and J by 3 bases, with 10 bases of the junction left unmatched.

J is TRBJ2-1 and V is TRBV5-1, with 10 nucleotides matching TRBD2. Germline CDR1 is SGHRS and CDR2 is YFSETQ. The CDR3 length is 16 residues. Germline trimming cut 1 base from V and 8 bases from J; bases unmatched to any gene: 9. The CDR3 spells CASSLPLAGVIDEQFF. The CDR3 region has the DNA TGCGCCAGCAGCTTGCCTCTAGCGGGGGTGATCGATGAGCAGTTCTTC.

The chain carries TRBV27 and TRBJ2-7; 8 nucleotides agree with TRBD1. The germline gives CDR1 MNHEY, CDR2 SMNVEV (reference sequence). This CDR3 is 13 amino acids long. J was trimmed by 4 bases and V by 5 bases; bases with no gene match: 4. CDR3 in DNA: TGTGCCAGCAGTCTGGGACAGGTATACGAGCAGTACTTC. Amino acid sequence: CASSLGQVYEQYF.

The rearrangement uses TRBV7-8 and TRBJ2-7; D gene ambiguous. The CDR3 is 13 residues long. The V gene lost 4 bases and the J gene lost 3 bases, with 10 bases spanning the gap. The V gene's germline CDR1 is SGHVS and CDR2 FQNEAQ. The CDR3 loop reads CASSSPSYYEQYF. CDR3 DNA: TGTGCCAGCAGCTCCCCTTCTTACTACGAGCAGTACTTC.

The CDR3 sequence: CAISDGGSNQPQHF. CDR3 in DNA: TGTGCCATCAGTGATGGGGGGAGCAATCAGCCCCAGCATTTT. This chain uses TRBV10-3 with TRBJ1-5; TRBD1 might be the D (5 bases). V was cut by 3 bases and J by 1 base, with 7 bases left in between. Germline V gene lookup returns CDR1 ENHRY and CDR2 SYGVKD. The CDR3 has 14 residues.

The chain links TRBV19 to TRBJ1-5; TRBD1 matches 7 bases. V was clipped by 3 bases and J by 2 bases; unmatched bases: 7. CDR1 and CDR2 (germline): LNHDA, SQIVND (reference sequence). The CDR3 loop spans 16 amino acids. CDR3 DNA sequence: TGTGCCAGTAGTATTCGAGACAGGGAAGGCAATCAGCCCCAGCATTTT. It translates to CASSIRDREGNQPQHF. The whole variable domain, remainder taken from reference TRBV19 and TRBJ1-5, is DGGITQSPKYLFRKEGQNVTLSCEQNLNHDAMYWYRQDPGQGLRLIYYSQIVNDFQKGDIAEGYSVSREKKESFPLTVTSAQKNPTAFYLCASSIRDREGNQPQHFGDGTRLSIL.

This clone came up a few times. CDR3 in amino acids: CASSDSHRGHSNEQFF. The CDR3 nucleotides read TGTGCCAGCAGTGACTCCCACAGGGGGCACAGCAATGAGCAGTTCTTC. This sequence joins TRBV6-4 and TRBJ2-1, with 9 bases fitting TRBD1. Losses at the gene ends were 0 bases for V and 6 bases for J; bases not matched to a gene: 6. The germline V gene encodes CDR1 MRHNA and CDR2 SNTAGT. This CDR3 has 16 amino acids.

The rearrangement uses TRBV6-5 and TRBJ2-3; 9 nucleotides align to TRBD2. CDR1 is MNHEY, CDR2 SVGAGI, per germline. J was trimmed by 1 base and V by 2 bases; bases with no gene match: 1. The CDR3 is made up of 15 amino acids. CDR3 DNA sequence: TGTGCCAGCAGTTACCGGACTAGCGGCACAGATACGCAGTATTTT. It translates to CASSYRTSGTDTQYF.

The chain uses TRBV7-3 and TRBJ2-2; the match to TRBD2 covers 14 bases. CDR1 and CDR2 (germline): SGHTA, FQGTGA. V was pared by 1 base and J by 1 base, with 8 bases of the junction left unmatched. The CDR3 length is 20 residues. CDR3 nucleotide sequence: TGTGCCAGCAGCTTAATATTGGCCGGGACTAGCGGGGGGAACACCGGGGAGCTGTTTTTT. Residues: CASSLILAGTSGGNTGELFF.

With regard to this clone: In the same sample, other DNA sequences code for this CDR3. The chain has TRBV6-5 and TRBJ1-1; D is uncertain. The CDR3 consists of 13 residues. The V end was cut by 2 bases, the J end by 0 bases, with 4 bases between. Germline lookup yields CDR1 MNHEY and CDR2 SVGAGI. The chain's CDR3 is CASSYLLNTEAFF. In DNA form, the CDR3 reads TGTGCCAGCAGTTACCTCTTGAACACTGAAGCTTTCTTT.

J is TRBJ1-2 and V is TRBV29-1; tentative D call: TRBD1 (5 bases). The CDR3 is made up of 13 amino acids. Germline V gene sequence: CDR1 SQVTM, CDR2 ANQGSEA. The V end was cut by 2 bases, the J end by 4 bases, with 11 bases between. The CDR3 spells CSVEKTAGYGYTF. For the CDR3, the DNA is TGCAGCGTTGAAAAGACAGCGGGCTATGGCTACACCTTC.

The rearrangement links TRBV6-5 to TRBJ1-5; maybe TRBD1 (6 bases). Germline V gene lookup returns CDR1 MNHEY and CDR2 SVGAGI. There are 15 residues in the CDR3. V was trimmed by 0 bases and J by 7 bases, leaving 13 bases between them. The CDR3 region is CASSYSVGAKQPQHF. CDR3 DNA: TGTGCCAGCAGTTACTCGGTGGGGGCGAAGCAGCCCCAGCATTTT.